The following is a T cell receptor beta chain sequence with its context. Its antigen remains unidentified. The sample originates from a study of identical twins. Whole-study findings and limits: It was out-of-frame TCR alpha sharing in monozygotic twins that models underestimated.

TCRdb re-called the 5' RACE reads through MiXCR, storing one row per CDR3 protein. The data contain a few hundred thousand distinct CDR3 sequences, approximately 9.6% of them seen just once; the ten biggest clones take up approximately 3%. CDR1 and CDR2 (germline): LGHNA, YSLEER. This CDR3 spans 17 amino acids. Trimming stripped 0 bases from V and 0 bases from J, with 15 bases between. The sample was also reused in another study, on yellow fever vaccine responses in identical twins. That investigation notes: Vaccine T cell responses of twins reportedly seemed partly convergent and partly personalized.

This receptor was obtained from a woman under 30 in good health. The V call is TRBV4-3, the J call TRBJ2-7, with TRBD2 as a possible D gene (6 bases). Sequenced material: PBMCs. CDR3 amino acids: CASSQDRAGTHSYEQYF. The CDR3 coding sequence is TGCGCCAGCAGCCAAGACCGTGCGGGAACTCACTCCTACGAGCAGTACTTC.